This T cell receptor beta chain was identified during a study of T cells in Graves' hyperthyroidism and ophthalmopathy. Authors of the study amplified TCR beta CDR3 regions from RNA transcripts. The study used the HTBI primer set for a first-round RT-PCR of the TCR CDR3. TCRdb reprocessed the multiplex PCR reads with MiXCR, giving one entry per CDR3 protein. Counted here are 500,000 to 750,000 distinct CDR3 sequences, approximately 44% occurring once; the ten biggest clones make up around 8%. V lost 4 bases, J lost 2 bases, and 12 bases lay in between. The CDR3 loop spans 15 amino acids. The sequencing sample was made of peripheral blood or thyroid tissue (not recorded which). This chain connects TRBV12-3 or TRBV12-4 to TRBJ1-5, with a possible D match to TRBD1 (6 bases). The receptor was isolated from a woman aged 18-35 years with Graves' hyperthyroidism. CDR3 residues: CASSSPGEGNQPQHF. The CDR3 nucleotides read TGTGCCAGCAGTTCCCCAGGGGAGGGCAATCAGCCCCAGCATTTT.